This T cell receptor (beta chain) came from a study of CD8 T cells in Susac syndrome. Negative magnetic isolation gave CD8+ and CD4+ cells; FACS enriched CD8+ TEMRA. Random hexamers served to reverse transcribe roughly 0.45 to 1 ug RNA. TCRdb independently ran MiXCR on the immunoSEQ multiplex PCR reads; one entry per CDR3 protein. The table includes approximately 120,000 distinct CDR3 sequences, 90% to 98% detected once. Germline V CDR1 and CDR2: SGDLS, YYNGEE. Germline trimming cut 2 bases from V and 1 base from J; bases unmatched to any gene: 2. The length of the CDR3 is 16 residues. This chain links TRBV9 with TRBJ2-5; 13 bases agree with TRBD2. Sequencing was done on a sample of CD4+ T cells from PBMCs. The clonotype was recovered from a human donor in good health. CDR3 sequence: CASSVGLAGVQETQYF. The CDR3, as DNA: TGTGCCAGCAGCGTTGGACTAGCGGGGGTCCAAGAGACCCAGTACTTC.